A single count supports the clone carrying this T cell receptor (beta chain). Its matching antigen is unknown. Every contributor of samples was a Caucasian grown-up residing in Nashville, Tennessee. V was shortened by 6 bases and J by 2 bases, with 5 bases between the two germline ends. Germline V gene lookup returns CDR1 SNHLY and CDR2 FYNNEI. CDR3 size: 11 residues. Assay used: immunoSEQ multiplex PCR; TCRdb lists only in-frame clones, some missing. The sample comprises roughly 650,000 clones, roughly 97% of which are singletons, and around 0.058% rests with the top ten. The record originates from a study of shared clonotypes between healthy human individuals. At the level of the study: A couple of female and a few male donors aged 18 to 49 were enrolled.

General study results and limits: The sharing of 5% to 6.5% of naive CD4 clonotypes was seen across several donors.

This rearrangement joins TRBV2 to TRBJ2-7; D not resolved. The origin of this receptor is a woman aged 30 to 39 in good health. The source material was naive CD4+ T cells sorted from blood. This sample's subset: CD45RA+ positively selected. The CDR3 DNA sequence: TGTGCCAGCAGAGGTACCTACGAGCAGTACTTC. This codes for CASRGTYEQYF. The complete variable domain, with remaining parts taken from reference TRBV2 and TRBJ2-7, reads EPEVTQTPSHQVTQMGQEVILRCVPISNHLYFYWYRQILGQKVEFLVSFYNNEISEKSEIFDDQFSVERPDGSNFTLKIRSTKLEDSAMYFCASRGTYEQYFGPGTRLTVT.